One and the same sample provided the 21 T cell receptor beta chains below, sequenced in a study of blood T cell repertoires in COVID-19. The assay was immunoSEQ multiplex PCR, and TCRdb's table has in-frame clones only and misses some. The table shows 55,000 to 65,000 clones, with roughly four fifths occurring only once. Input material: peripheral blood. Every receptor here comes from a man aged 60 to 69 with COVID-19, enrolled during active disease.

This clone has just one count. The chain uses TRBV11-2 and TRBJ2-1; perhaps TRBD2 as D (6 bases). Looked up from germline, CDR1 is SGHAT and CDR2 is FQNNGV. The V gene lost 1 base and the J gene lost 2 bases, with 9 bases spanning the gap. The CDR3 has 15 residues. The CDR3 loop is CASSLVRGAYNEQFF. The CDR3 nucleotides read TGTGCCAGCAGCTTAGTGCGGGGAGCCTACAATGAGCAGTTCTTC.

The J gene is TRBJ2-1, the V gene TRBV15, with 11 bases lining up with TRBD2. The CDR3 runs 16 residues. The germline gives CDR1 LNHNV, CDR2 YYDKDF (reference sequence). Losses at the gene ends were 0 bases for V and 10 bases for J; bases not matched to a gene: 8. The CDR3 loop reads CATSRDVLAGGPEQFF. The CDR3 region has the DNA TGTGCCACCAGCAGAGATGTATTAGCGGGGGGGCCGGAGCAGTTCTTC.

This chain connects TRBV7-2 to TRBJ2-1, with D unresolved. In germline, CDR1 is SGHTA, CDR2 FQGNSA. V dropped 1 base and J dropped 5 bases, with 12 bases sitting between them. CDR3 size: 15 residues. The CDR3 here is CASSLETGNNNEQFF. The CDR3 DNA reads as TGTGCCAGCAGCTTAGAGACGGGTAATAACAATGAGCAGTTCTTC.

This clone was detected once. This chain connects TRBV18 to TRBJ2-1, with 7 bases identical to TRBD2. V was pared by 0 bases and J by 4 bases, with 9 bases of the junction left unmatched. This CDR3 has 17 residues. Germline loops: CDR1 KGHSH, CDR2 LQKENI. The CDR3 loop is CASSPPVIGTIYNEQFF. The CDR3 DNA follows: TGTGCCAGCTCACCACCTGTCATCGGGACTATTTACAATGAGCAGTTCTTC.

This clone was detected a few times. J is TRBJ1-4 and V is TRBV12-3 or TRBV12-4; D remains unclear. V lost 3 bases, J lost 7 bases, and 9 bases lay in between. The CDR3 is made up of 13 amino acids. The CDR3: CASSLSGSEKLFF. DNA for the CDR3: TGTGCCAGCAGTTTGTCCGGGAGTGAAAAACTGTTTTTT.

The chain links TRBV29-1 to TRBJ1-1, with 11 nucleotides matching TRBD1. The germline V gene encodes CDR1 SQVTM and CDR2 ANQGSEA. This CDR3 comprises 15 residues. Trimming took 6 bases from V and 4 from J; bases not matched to a gene: 10. The CDR3 DNA reads TGCAGCGTAGGACAGGGGGCCCGGCGAGCCACTGAAGCTTTCTTT. Translating it yields CSVGQGARRATEAFF.

In this sample, this clone turned up once. The V call is TRBV19, the J call TRBJ2-4, with TRBD1 identical over 9 bases. The CDR3 runs 21 residues. V gave up 1 base and J gave up 0 bases; unmatched junction bases: 16. Germline CDR1 LNHDA, CDR2 SQIVND (reference sequence). DNA for the CDR3: TGTGCCAGTAGTATAGGGGTTGTAGGACAGGGGCGAAGAATAGCCAAAAACATTCAGTACTTC. The encoded protein is CASSIGVVGQGRRIAKNIQYF.

V is TRBV11-3 and J is TRBJ1-1; D gene ambiguous. Germline CDR1 SGHNT, CDR2 YENEEA. The CDR3 length is 12 residues. V lost 1 base, J lost 10 bases, and 10 bases lay in between. The CDR3 DNA is TGTGCCAGCAGCTTAGGAGGCGGAGGAGCTTTCTTT. This translates into CASSLGGGGAFF.

The J gene is TRBJ1-1, the V gene TRBV30; 7 bases align to TRBD1. The CDR3 is 14 residues long. Trimming took 1 base from V and 11 from J; bases not matched to a gene: 13. Per germline, CDR1 GTSNPN and CDR2 SVGIG (reference sequence). As DNA, the CDR3 is TGTGCCTGGAGTGGAGAGACAGGGCCAGTTGGGGCTTTCTTT. Translation gives CAWSGETGPVGAFF.

The chain uses TRBV5-1 and TRBJ1-1; possibly TRBD1 for D (6 bases). The CDR3 length is 14 residues. The germline V and J ends were trimmed by 3 bases and 1 base, with 10 bases remaining between them. Germline V gives CDR1 SGHRS, CDR2 YFSETQ. CDR3 nucleotides: TGCGCCAGCAGCTCCCGGACAGCGAACACTGAAGCTTTCTTT. The encoded protein is CASSSRTANTEAFF.

V gene TRBV3-1 (or the pseudogene TRBV3-2) combines with J gene TRBJ2-1; a possible D gene is TRBD1 (5 bases). CDR1 and CDR2 (germline): LGHDT, YNNKEL (reference sequence). Trimming took 3 bases from V and 7 from J, leaving 16 bases between them. The CDR3 is made up of 15 amino acids. The CDR3 sequence is CASSQHRPVPNEQFF. The CDR3 region has the DNA TGTGCCAGCAGCCAGCACAGGCCGGTCCCGAATGAGCAGTTCTTC.

The chain has TRBV4-2 and TRBJ2-1; TRBD2 is a possible D gene (6 bases). This CDR3 comprises 13 residues. CDR1 and CDR2 from the germline V gene are LGHNA and YNFKEQ. The V and J ends lost 6 bases and 4 bases respectively, with 10 bases between them. CDR3 in DNA: TGTGCCAGCAGTTACGGACTATACAATGAGCAGTTCTTC. Protein sequence: CASSYGLYNEQFF.

This chain connects TRBV7-3 to TRBJ2-1; 15 bases fit TRBD2. The CDR3 sequence is 17 residues long. Germline CDR1 and CDR2: SGHTA and FQGTGA. V was pared by 2 bases and J by 5 bases, with 4 bases of the junction left unmatched. This CDR3 reads CASSLSGLAGGHNEQFF. CDR3 DNA: TGTGCCAGCAGCTTATCAGGACTAGCGGGAGGGCACAATGAGCAGTTCTTC.

The J gene is TRBJ2-1, the V gene TRBV11-3; 8 bases are a match to TRBD2. The CDR3 has 14 residues. V dropped 3 bases and J dropped 7; count of bases not matched to a gene: 5. Per the germline V gene, CDR1 is SGHNT and CDR2 is YENEEA. CDR3 nucleotides: TGTGCCAGCAGCTTCGGGGGGGTCAGGAATGAGCAGTTCTTC. This translates into CASSFGGVRNEQFF.

The chain joins TRBV3-1 (or the pseudogene TRBV3-2) to TRBJ1-1; D is ambiguous. V gave up 4 bases and J gave up 10 bases, with 13 bases separating them. The CDR3 is 12 residues long. Germline assignment: CDR1 LGHDT and CDR2 YNNKEL (reference sequence). The CDR3: CASSLDGRVAFF. Written as DNA, the CDR3 is TGTGCCAGCAGCCTGGATGGGAGGGTAGCTTTCTTT.

The chain combines TRBV7-3 with TRBJ2-1, with D possibly being TRBD2 (6 bases). This CDR3 is built from 13 residues. Germline loops: CDR1 SGHTA, CDR2 FQGTGA. V dropped 4 bases and J dropped 4 bases, with 8 bases sitting between them. The CDR3 sequence: CASSSGTYNEQFF. CDR3 DNA sequence: TGTGCCAGCAGCTCCGGGACTTACAATGAGCAGTTCTTC.

The V gene is TRBV25-1, the J gene TRBJ2-7; 8 bases fit TRBD1. The trim removed 1 base at V and 5 bases at J, leaving 7 bases unmatched. The CDR3 has 15 residues. Germline CDR1 is MGHDK and CDR2 is SYGVNS. CDR3 amino acids: CASSESGQGAHEQYF. The CDR3 nucleotides are TGTGCCAGCAGTGAATCTGGTCAGGGGGCCCACGAGCAGTACTTC.

This clone has just one count. The gene calls are TRBV6-2 or TRBV6-3 and TRBJ2-2, with 10 bases aligning to TRBD1. The CDR3 totals 17 residues. CDR1 MNHEY and CDR2 SVGEGT come from the germline V gene. J gave up 7 bases and V 6 bases, and 14 bases lay outside the gene matches. The CDR3 sequence is CASSRQTGGPIDGELFF. CDR3 in DNA: TGTGCCAGCAGCCGACAGACAGGGGGCCCCATTGACGGGGAGCTGTTTTTT.

V usage is TRBV28 and J usage is TRBJ1-4; D is unclear. Germline CDR1 reads MDHEN; CDR2 reads SYDVKM. The CDR3 length is 13 residues. Trimming cost V 5 bases and J 13 bases, with 17 bases left between them. This chain's CDR3 is CASSARLGSALFF. The CDR3 DNA follows: TGTGCCAGCAGTGCACGGTTGGGCTCTGCACTGTTTTTT.

The chain couples TRBV2 to TRBJ2-7, with 7 bases that match TRBD2. J was trimmed by 2 bases and V by 6 bases; bases with no gene match: 13. The length of the CDR3 is 16 residues. Germline V gene sequence: CDR1 SNHLY, CDR2 FYNNEI. In DNA, the CDR3 is TGTGCCAGCAGGGGGGGTATAGGACTAGGGGCCTACGAGCAGTACTTC. It translates to CASRGGIGLGAYEQYF.

This clone was counted a few times. CDR3 in amino acids: CASSDSGTGAQYF. CDR3 bases: TGTGCCAGCAGTGATTCCGGGACAGGGGCCCAGTACTTC. The chain has TRBV6-1 and TRBJ2-5, with TRBD1 identical over 10 bases. Germline assignment: CDR1 MNHNS and CDR2 SASEGT. Unmatched junction bases numbered 4, after V lost 3 bases and J lost 9 bases. The CDR3 has 13 residues.